A single sample gave rise to the 3 T cell receptor beta chains below, sequenced in a study of CD8 T cells in ankylosing spondylitis. MiXCR was run by TCRdb on the 5' RACE reads, yielding one entry per CDR3 protein. This table has 300,000 to 400,000 distinct CDR3 sequences, around a tenth appearing once. The sequencing sample was made of blood, either unsorted or a sorted T cell fraction (not recorded which). The receptors were sampled from a female donor with ankylosing spondylitis or in good health (not recorded which).

The sample holds many counts of this clonotype. The V gene is TRBV5-5, the J gene TRBJ1-2; the D gene is possibly TRBD1 (5 bases). The CDR3 is made up of 14 amino acids. V was cut by 5 bases and J by 0 bases, with 11 bases left in between. CDR1 and CDR2 from the germline V gene are SGHKS and YYEKEE (reference sequence). The CDR3 region is CASSSGTANYGYTF. The CDR3 DNA sequence: TGTGCCAGCAGTTCGGGGACCGCTAACTATGGCTACACCTTC.

There are a few counts of this clonotype. The genes are TRBV20-1 and TRBJ1-5, with D unresolved. The CDR3 loop spans 17 amino acids. Trimming cost V 2 bases and J 2 bases, with 19 bases left between them. Germline V gives CDR1 DFQATT, CDR2 SNEGSKA (reference sequence). Here the CDR3 DNA reads TGCAGTGCTAGACGCCCATTTAGTGGGGTGGGCAATCAGCCCCAGCATTTT. It encodes CSARRPFSGVGNQPQHF.

This clonotype was seen ten or more times. The chain links TRBV6-2 or TRBV6-3 to TRBJ2-2; no clear D. Deletions cut 1 base from V and 4 bases from J, with 1 base between. CDR1 is MNHEY and CDR2 is SVGEGT in the germline V gene. This CDR3 comprises 12 residues. This CDR3 reads CASSYFTGELFF. Here the CDR3 DNA reads TGTGCCAGCAGTTACTTCACCGGGGAGCTGTTTTTT.